The sequence of this TCR beta chain was determined in a study of identical twins' blood T cells. The CDR3 extends over 14 amino acids. CDR1 and CDR2 (germline): MNHNY, SVGAGI (reference sequence). The V end was cut by 7 bases, the J end by 2 bases, with 12 bases between. TCRdb redid the calling of the 5' RACE reads with MiXCR, one entry per CDR3 protein. The sample has hundreds of thousands of distinct CDR3 sequences; about 28% are singletons. This clonotype was found a few times. The source material was PBMCs. The TCR comes from a woman aged 18 to 55 in good health. V usage is TRBV6-6 and J usage is TRBJ2-1; TRBD2 is a possible D gene (6 bases). This CDR3 reads CASKELATYNEQFF. As DNA, the CDR3 is TGTGCCAGCAAAGAACTAGCAACCTACAATGAGCAGTTCTTC.